This T cell receptor beta chain was sequenced in a study of T cells in Graves' hyperthyroidism and ophthalmopathy. As for the study in general: Peripheral blood was obtained at initial diagnosis, preceding any treatment. Findings and limits, study-wide: The model predicted ophthalmopathy a median roughly 6.3 months before onset.

Recently diagnosed hyperthyroidism of less than 2 months' duration affected patients aged 18 to 65. The diagnostic basis comprised clinical symptoms, serum thyroxine and TRAb, thyroid ultrasound and orbital computed tomography. Ten or more counts support this clonotype. Its cognate antigen is unknown. The germline V gene encodes CDR1 DFQATT and CDR2 SNEGSKA (reference sequence). J gave up 3 bases and V 1 base, and 12 bases lay outside the gene matches. This CDR3 region has 18 residues. Template material for amplifying TCR beta CDR3 regions consisted of RNA transcripts. HTBI primers drove first-round RT-PCR of the TCR CDR3. TCRdb recomputed calls from the multiplex PCR reads with MiXCR, one row per CDR3 protein. The sample carries about 200,000 distinct CDR3 sequences, around 17% recorded once.

The TCR originated in a man aged 40-49 years with Graves' hyperthyroidism. This chain links TRBV20-1 with TRBJ2-1, with TRBD2 matching 10 bases. Material: blood. CDR3 sequence: CSARVHLGTSGDYNEQFF. The CDR3 bases are TGCAGTGCTAGAGTTCATTTAGGCACTAGCGGGGACTACAATGAGCAGTTCTTC.